This passage covers 17 T cell receptor beta chains from one sample sequenced in a study of blood T cell repertoires in COVID-19. The table came from immunoSEQ multiplex PCR; TCRdb's copy has only in-frame clones and leaves some out. Among some 220,000 clones listed, roughly 80% were seen once. Sequenced input: peripheral blood. The receptors derive from a woman of 80 years or more with active or convalescent COVID-19.

The chain links TRBV6-2 or TRBV6-3 to TRBJ1-5; D possibly corresponds to TRBD1 (5 bases). CDR3 length: 12 amino acids. The V and J ends lost 4 bases and 12 bases respectively, with 13 bases between them. Per germline, CDR1 MNHEY and CDR2 SVGEGT. CDR3 residues: CASSSHRQYQHF. The CDR3 DNA reads TGTGCCAGCAGTTCCCACCGACAGTACCAGCATTTT.

The chain is built from TRBV5-1 and TRBJ2-2; the D gene is possibly TRBD2 (5 bases). CDR1 is SGHRS, CDR2 YFSETQ, per germline. This CDR3 is built from 14 residues. V was shortened by 2 bases and J by 4 bases, with 9 bases between the two germline ends. In DNA form, the CDR3 reads TGCGCCAGCAGCTTAGTGGGGAGCACCGGGGAGCTGTTTTTT. It codes for CASSLVGSTGELFF.

The chain uses TRBV4-1 and TRBJ2-7; maybe TRBD2 (6 bases). The CDR3 extends over 17 amino acids. V lost 1 base to trimming and J lost 3 bases, with 19 bases between them. Germline CDR1 is MGHRA and CDR2 is YSYEKL. This CDR3 reads CASSQVSGPSRGYEQYF. Written as DNA, the CDR3 is TGCGCCAGCAGCCAAGTAAGCGGGCCCTCGAGGGGCTACGAGCAGTACTTC.

The chain joins TRBV29-1 to TRBJ1-2; D gene ambiguous. Germline V gene sequence: CDR1 SQVTM, CDR2 ANQGSEA. Trimming took 6 bases from V and 7 from J, leaving 15 bases between them. The CDR3 sequence is 12 residues long. The CDR3 loop is CSVLQDRPGYTF. The CDR3 DNA is TGCAGCGTCCTCCAGGATCGTCCTGGCTACACCTTC.

The chain recombines TRBV30 with TRBJ1-5, with 8 nucleotides matching TRBD1. Trimming took 1 base from V and 1 from J; bases not matched to a gene: 3. This CDR3 spans 15 amino acids. The germline V gene has CDR1 GTSNPN and CDR2 SVGIG (reference sequence). The CDR3 spells CAWSGGQASNQPQHF. In DNA form, the CDR3 reads TGTGCCTGGAGTGGGGGACAGGCCAGCAATCAGCCCCAGCATTTT.

The rearrangement joins TRBV10-3 to TRBJ2-7; D is possibly TRBD2 (6 bases). The germline CDR1 and CDR2 sequences are ENHRY and SYGVKD. The CDR3 runs 15 residues. V was trimmed by 6 bases and J by 1 base, leaving 16 bases between them. CDR3 amino acids: CAIRGAAGKSYEQYF. CDR3 DNA sequence: TGTGCCATCAGAGGGGCTGCGGGAAAGTCCTACGAGCAGTACTTC.

This sequence joins TRBV28 and TRBJ1-2, with 9 bases aligning to TRBD1. The germline V gene has CDR1 MDHEN and CDR2 SYDVKM. V trimming: 5 bases; J trimming: 4 bases; junction bases outside the gene matches: 2. CDR3 length: 13 residues. The CDR3 DNA sequence: TGTGCCAGCAGTGAGACAGGGGGCTATGGCTACACCTTC. Residues: CASSETGGYGYTF.

This clone has only a few counts. The rearrangement uses TRBV5-4 and TRBJ2-7; the match to TRBD2 covers 10 bases. With 0 bases clipped from V and 4 bases from J, the junction kept 7 bases outside the gene matches. Germline-derived CDR1 and CDR2 are SGHNT and YYREEE (reference sequence). This CDR3 has 16 amino acids. The CDR3 region is CASSLGGTSAIYEQYF. Here the CDR3 DNA reads TGTGCCAGCAGCTTGGGTGGGACTAGCGCGATTTACGAGCAGTACTTC.

The rearrangement links TRBV5-4 to TRBJ2-5; TRBD2 agrees at 9 bases. CDR1 is SGHNT and CDR2 is YYREEE in the germline V gene (reference sequence). V gave up 2 bases and J gave up 0 bases; unmatched junction bases: 2. The CDR3 runs 15 residues. CDR3 loop: CASSLAGGHQETQYF. For the CDR3, the DNA is TGTGCCAGCAGCTTAGCGGGGGGACACCAAGAGACCCAGTACTTC.

The chain has TRBV9 and TRBJ1-6; tentative D call: TRBD1 (5 bases). CDR3 length: 14 residues. CDR1 is SGDLS, CDR2 YYNGEE, per germline. Deletions cut 0 bases from V and 7 bases from J, with 8 bases between. CDR3 nucleotides: TGTGCCAGCAGCGTAGGGGGCAGCAATTCACCCCTCCACTTT. Its protein product is CASSVGGSNSPLHF.

The V gene is TRBV7-2, the J gene TRBJ2-5; 11 bases are a match to TRBD2. The junction had 10 bases not matched to a gene; V was cut back by 6 bases and J by 4 bases. This CDR3 is built from 16 residues. Germline V gene data show CDR1 as SGHTA and CDR2 as FQGNSA. The CDR3 nucleotides are TGTGCCAGCAGTTTCGTAGCGGGAGGGCGGGGAGAGACCCAGTACTTC. It specifies CASSFVAGGRGETQYF.

V gene TRBV3-1 (or the pseudogene TRBV3-2) combines with J gene TRBJ1-1, with a possible D match to TRBD1 (5 bases). Looked up from germline, CDR1 is LGHDT and CDR2 is YNNKEL (reference sequence). The V and J ends lost 0 bases and 7 bases respectively, with 18 bases between them. This CDR3 region has 16 residues. The CDR3 coding sequence is TGTGCCAGCAGCCAAGAGTGGCCAGGCCGGGGGAGTGAAGCTTTCTTT. This encodes CASSQEWPGRGSEAFF.

A remark on this clone: Other DNA sequences of this sample code for an identical CDR3. The CDR3 coding sequence is TGTGCCAGCAGCTTACCTAGCGGCTCCTACAATGAGCAGTTCTTC. It translates to CASSLPSGSYNEQFF. The rearrangement uses TRBV7-9 and TRBJ2-1, with 7 nucleotides matching TRBD2. Germline CDR1 reads SEHNR; CDR2 reads FQNEAQ (reference sequence). Germline trimming cut 2 bases from V and 0 bases from J; bases unmatched to any gene: 1. The CDR3 has 15 amino acids. Together with reference TRBV7-9 and TRBJ2-1, the CDR3 gives the full variable domain: DTGVSQNPRHKITKRGQNVTFRCDPISEHNRLYWYRQTLGQGPEFLTYFQNEAQLEKSRLLSDRFSAERPKGSFSTLEIQRTEQGDSAMYLCASSLPSGSYNEQFFGPGTRLTVL.

The J gene is TRBJ2-7, the V gene TRBV10-1, with 9 bases identical to TRBD1. V gave up 7 bases and J gave up 6 bases; unmatched junction bases: 10. The CDR3 has 14 residues. Germline V CDR1 and CDR2: WNHNN, SYGVQD (reference sequence). The CDR3, as DNA: TGCGCCAGCATCTTGGGGGACAGGGACGGCGAGCAGTACTTC. This translates into CASILGDRDGEQYF.

The J gene is TRBJ2-5, the V gene TRBV7-9; 7 bases agree with TRBD2. The CDR3 runs 14 residues. With 1 base clipped from V and 2 bases from J, the junction kept 1 base outside the gene matches. The V gene's germline CDR1 is SEHNR and CDR2 FQNEAQ (reference sequence). In DNA, the CDR3 is TGTGCCAGCAGCTTAGGGACTAGGCAAGAGACCCAGTACTTC. Translation: CASSLGTRQETQYF.

V is TRBV5-6 and J is TRBJ1-2, with unresolved D. The CDR3 consists of 13 residues. Per germline, CDR1 SGHDT and CDR2 YYEEEE. Trimming removed 4 bases at V and 2 bases at J, with 9 bases between. The CDR3 sequence is CASSPAGNYGYTF. The CDR3 bases are TGTGCCAGCAGCCCCGCCGGGAACTATGGCTACACCTTC.

CDR3 sequence: CASSPSVEAVEQFF. In DNA form, the CDR3 reads TGTGCCAGCAGCCCCTCGGTGGAGGCGGTTGAGCAGTTCTTC. The V and J genes are TRBV7-9 and TRBJ2-1, with D possibly matching TRBD2 (5 bases). CDR3 length: 14 residues. Germline CDR1 and CDR2: SEHNR and FQNEAQ (reference sequence). V was pared by 5 bases and J by 9 bases, with 17 bases between.